Presented here are 22 T cell receptor beta chains from one specimen sequenced in a study of regulatory T cells in long-lasting Graves disease. Time point denoted: newly diagnosed GD, antithyroid drugs for less than 3 months. Construction of the TCR library relied on RNA isolated from PBMCs. To make TCR beta libraries, researchers used iRepertoire HTBI primers and Arm-PCR of CDR3 regions. Each CDR3 protein gets one entry after TCRdb re-called the multiplex PCR reads with MiXCR. The sample yields about 440,000 distinct CDR3 sequences, around 14% seen once. These data were also reused for a study on T cells in Graves' hyperthyroidism and ophthalmopathy.

The specimen comprised peripheral blood mononuclear cells (PBMCs), sampled at new diagnosis, from a patient treated with antithyroid drugs. These receptors were obtained from a woman in her 30s with Graves disease.

This clonotype was seen at least ten times. The rearrangement links TRBV12-3 or TRBV12-4 to TRBJ1-2; TRBD1 might be the D (6 bases). The CDR3 extends over 12 amino acids. Trimming left V 7 bases short and J 0 bases short, with 6 bases between. CDR3 residues: CASTGANYGYTF. Written as DNA, the CDR3 is TGTGCCAGCACAGGGGCTAACTATGGCTACACCTTC.

This clonotype was counted at least ten times. The chain joins TRBV6-1 to TRBJ2-7; D remains ambiguous. From germline, CDR1 is MNHNS and CDR2 SASEGT. This CDR3 is built from 14 residues. The V and J ends lost 5 bases and 1 base respectively, with 12 bases between them. The CDR3 spells CASSPYSSSYEQYF. DNA for the CDR3: TGTGCCAGCAGTCCGTATTCATCGTCCTACGAGCAGTACTTC.

This clonotype was counted between two and nine times. The rearrangement links TRBV6-5 to TRBJ1-6; D unclear. V lost 0 bases to trimming and J lost 5 bases, with 14 bases between them. The CDR3 totals 17 residues. Germline-derived CDR1 and CDR2 are MNHEY and SVGAGI. CDR3 DNA sequence: TGTGCCAGCAGTTACTCGGGCAGGACGCTAAATAATTCACCCCTCCACTTT. It yields the protein CASSYSGRTLNNSPLHF.

The chain recombines TRBV4-1 with TRBJ1-2; 7 bases agree with TRBD1. After removal of 7 bases from V and 2 bases from J, the junction contained 19 bases not matched to a gene. The length of the CDR3 is 18 residues. Looked up from germline, CDR1 is MGHRA and CDR2 is YSYEKL. In DNA, the CDR3 is TGCGCCAGCACCTCAGGGGGGGGCAGGTGGGACATCAACTATGGCTACACCTTC. It specifies CASTSGGGRWDINYGYTF.

V and J are TRBV25-1 and TRBJ2-7; 7 bases fit TRBD1. The CDR3 sequence is 21 residues long. V gave up 3 bases and J gave up 0 bases; unmatched junction bases: 23. Germline V gives CDR1 MGHDK, CDR2 SYGVNS. CDR3 coding DNA: TGTGCCAGCAGTGACCACCAGGAAACAACCGGGACAGAAATTTTCTCCTACGAGCAGTACTTC. It is translated as CASSDHQETTGTEIFSYEQYF.

This clonotype was detected many times. V and J are TRBV2 and TRBJ2-5, with D unresolved. Trimming pared 2 bases from V and 4 bases from J, leaving 8 bases between. Germline CDR1 and CDR2: SNHLY and FYNNEI. This CDR3 region has 13 residues. The CDR3 here is CASSENLVETQYF. CDR3 bases: TGTGCCAGCAGTGAAAATCTGGTAGAGACCCAGTACTTC.

The gene calls are TRBV6-1 and TRBJ1-2; 9 nucleotides agree with TRBD1. The CDR3 totals 11 residues. Germline values: CDR1 MNHNS, CDR2 SASEGT. CDR3 DNA sequence: TGTGTCTCGGGACAGGGATGGGGCTACACCTTC. Its translation: CVSGQGWGYTF.

Ten or more counts support this clonotype. The V and J genes are TRBV3-1 and TRBJ1-1, with D hard to call. This CDR3 spans 13 amino acids. V was pared by 1 base and J by 1 base, with 4 bases between. Germline V gene data show CDR1 as LGHDT and CDR2 as YNNKEL (reference sequence). The CDR3 loop reads CASSQVANTEAFF. Here the CDR3 DNA reads TGTGCCAGCAGCCAAGTGGCGAACACTGAAGCTTTCTTT.

The chain carries TRBV5-1 and TRBJ1-4; the D gene is possibly TRBD1 (5 bases). Germline V gives CDR1 SGHRS, CDR2 YFSETQ. V gave up 0 bases and J gave up 7 bases, with 10 bases separating them. The CDR3 runs to 14 residues. The CDR3 DNA reads TGCGCCAGCAGCTTGGACCGTGGGGGTGAAAAACTGTTTTTT. It encodes CASSLDRGGEKLFF.

This clonotype was observed at least ten times. The chain is built from TRBV28 and TRBJ2-1, with TRBD1 matching over 10 bases. Per germline, CDR1 MDHEN and CDR2 SYDVKM. The V and J ends lost 5 bases and 9 bases, in that order; junction bases with no gene match: 7. The CDR3 covers 14 residues. CDR3 DNA: TGTGCCAGCAGTATCGGGACAGGGGACGGTGAGCAGTTCTTC. Amino acid sequence: CASSIGTGDGEQFF.

This clonotype was seen ten or more times. The V and J genes are TRBV7-9 and TRBJ2-7; TRBD2 agrees at 8 bases. V was pared by 5 bases and J by 2 bases, with 11 bases of the junction left unmatched. The CDR3 spans 16 residues. Germline V gene lookup returns CDR1 SEHNR and CDR2 FQNEAQ (reference sequence). CDR3 nucleotides: TGTGCCAGCAGCCGTCGGACTAGCCCTAGAACCTACGAGCAGTACTTC. Protein: CASSRRTSPRTYEQYF.

This clonotype showed up many times. As DNA, the CDR3 is TGCGCCAGCAGAACAGGGGGCGCTTCGGGCGAGCAGTACTTC. This gives the protein CASRTGGASGEQYF. The V gene is TRBV5-1, the J gene TRBJ2-7; 9 bases are a match to TRBD1. Germline CDR1 reads SGHRS; CDR2 reads YFSETQ. The CDR3 spans 14 residues. Losses at the gene ends were 5 bases for V and 6 bases for J; bases not matched to a gene: 9. Based on the CDR3 plus reference TRBV5-1 and TRBJ2-7, the full variable domain is KAGVTQTPRYLIKTRGQQVTLSCSPISGHRSVSWYQQTPGQGLQFLFEYFSETQRNKGNFPGRFSGRQFSNSRSEMNVSTLELGDSALYLCASRTGGASGEQYFGPGTRLTVT.

A note on this clonotype: This may come from a read error, since a much larger clone is one base off. The V and J genes are TRBV18 and TRBJ1-2; TRBD1 agrees at 12 bases. The V gene's germline CDR1 is KGHSH and CDR2 LQKENI. The CDR3 has 13 amino acids. Germline trimming cut 5 bases from V and 6 bases from J; bases unmatched to any gene: 1. CDR3 sequence (DNA): TGTGCCAGCTCATGGGACAGGGGGCATGGCTACACCTTC. Its protein is CASSWDRGHGYTF.

V is TRBV3-1 and J is TRBJ2-7, with D uncertain. The V end was cut by 0 bases, the J end by 4 bases, with 13 bases between. This CDR3 has 15 residues. The germline V gene encodes CDR1 LGHDT and CDR2 YNNKEL (reference sequence). The CDR3: CASSQDGRLRYEQYF. In DNA form, the CDR3 reads TGTGCCAGCAGCCAAGACGGCCGACTCCGGTACGAGCAGTACTTC.

This clonotype was seen more than once but under ten times. This rearrangement joins TRBV28 to TRBJ2-3; D possibly corresponds to TRBD2 (5 bases). This CDR3 comprises 15 residues. Trimming shortened V by 5 bases and J by 1 base, and 13 bases separated the two germline ends. From germline, CDR1 is MDHEN and CDR2 SYDVKM. Written as DNA, the CDR3 is TGTGCCAGCAGTCAATATCGGGGTGGCACAGATACGCAGTATTTT. This codes for CASSQYRGGTDTQYF.

The rearrangement uses TRBV20-1 and TRBJ1-2, with 9 nucleotides matching TRBD1. Germline values: CDR1 DFQATT, CDR2 SNEGSKA (reference sequence). CDR3 length: 14 residues. The V segment lost 4 bases and the J segment 4 bases; nucleotides outside the gene matches: 7. The chain's CDR3 is CSATQGAHGYGYTF. CDR3 DNA sequence: TGCAGTGCTACACAGGGGGCGCACGGCTATGGCTACACCTTC.

The CDR3: CASSKLAQTYEQYF. CDR3 sequence (DNA): TGTGCCAGTAGTAAGCTAGCACAAACCTACGAGCAGTACTTC. This chain connects TRBV19 to TRBJ2-7; the D gene is possibly TRBD2 (5 bases). The germline gives CDR1 LNHDA, CDR2 SQIVND (reference sequence). The length of the CDR3 is 14 residues. Trimming removed 4 bases from V and 2 bases from J, with 12 bases in between.

V is TRBV27 and J is TRBJ2-7; TRBD2 matches 10 bases. CDR3 length equals 17 residues. The trim removed 3 bases at V and 4 bases at J, leaving 12 bases unmatched. Germline V gene sequence: CDR1 MNHEY, CDR2 SMNVEV (reference sequence). CDR3 in DNA: TGTGCCAGCAGTTTGGCCCCTTCTAGCGGGAGAAGGTACGAGCAGTACTTC. Amino acids: CASSLAPSSGRRYEQYF.

Many counts were recorded for this clonotype. The J gene is TRBJ2-1, the V gene TRBV3-1; a possible D gene is TRBD2 (5 bases). This CDR3 is 14 amino acids long. The V end lost 7 bases, the J end lost 3 bases, and 13 bases lay between the germline ends. The germline V gene has CDR1 LGHDT and CDR2 YNNKEL (reference sequence). The CDR3 loop reads CASMESGFYNEQFF. CDR3 nucleotide sequence: TGTGCCAGCATGGAGAGCGGATTCTACAATGAGCAGTTCTTC.

The table lists this clonotype with many counts. The V call is TRBV11-2, the J call TRBJ2-5; D is possibly TRBD1 (5 bases). The CDR3 is 11 residues long. Germline V gene lookup returns CDR1 SGHAT and CDR2 FQNNGV. V was pared by 6 bases and J by 7 bases, with 9 bases between. In DNA, the CDR3 is TGTGCCAGCAGTAGTGGGGCGACCCAGTACTTC. This gives the protein CASSSGATQYF. Using reference TRBV11-2 and TRBJ2-5 for the parts outside the CDR3, the full variable domain is EAGVAQSPRYKIIEKRQSVAFWCNPISGHATLYWYQQILGQGPKLLIQFQNNGVVDDSQLPKDRFSAERLKGVDSTLKIQPAKLEDSAVYLCASSSGATQYFGPGTRLLVL.

CDR3 sequence: CASSWAPNYEQYF. CDR3 in DNA: TGTGCCAGCAGTTGGGCCCCTAATTACGAGCAGTACTTC. The rearrangement links TRBV6-2 or TRBV6-3 to TRBJ2-7; no firm D call. Germline V gene lookup returns CDR1 MNHEY and CDR2 SVGEGT. The CDR3 has 13 residues. The germline V and J ends were trimmed by 4 bases and 4 bases, with 11 bases remaining between them.

The rearrangement links TRBV20-1 to TRBJ1-2; D unresolved. The CDR3 spans 11 residues. Germline values: CDR1 DFQATT, CDR2 SNEGSKA (reference sequence). Trimming took off 4 bases at V and 7 bases at J, with 10 bases between the two ends. CDR3 loop: CSANGPGGYTF. The CDR3 nucleotides are TGCAGTGCTAACGGACCGGGTGGCTACACCTTC.